These 27 T cell receptor beta chains were all obtained from the same sample, sequenced in a study of cytomegalovirus exposure and HLA in healthy donors. PCR employed 60 Vbeta and 13 Jbeta primers. The repertoire was sequenced with immunoSEQ multiplex PCR; TCRdb's copy has only in-frame clones and lacks some. In the table there are hundreds of thousands of clones, roughly 82% of which are singletons. Sequenced: PBMCs. Source of these receptors: a man in his forties or fifties in good health and CMV-seropositive.

The gene calls are TRBV27 and TRBJ2-2; no clear D gene. The length of the CDR3 is 12 residues. Between the trimmed V and J ends, which lost 5 bases and 8 bases, there was a span of 9 bases. Germline V gives CDR1 MNHEY, CDR2 SMNVEV (reference sequence). The CDR3 DNA is TGTGCCAGCAGTCTCCTAACGGGGGAGCTGTTTTTT. Translating gives CASSLLTGELFF.

The chain employs TRBV19 and TRBJ2-2, with 7 bases aligning to TRBD1. The CDR3 totals 13 residues. The V segment lost 7 bases and the J segment 6 bases; nucleotides outside the gene matches: 5. Germline V gives CDR1 LNHDA, CDR2 SQIVND (reference sequence). The CDR3 DNA reads as TGTGCCAGTACTAGACAGGGCCCCGGGGAGCTGTTTTTT. Translated: CASTRQGPGELFF.

This clone was seen only a few times. The chain employs TRBV7-8 and TRBJ1-5; no reliable D call. This CDR3 region has 16 residues. Trimming pared 0 bases from V and 0 bases from J, leaving 9 bases between. Germline CDR1 and CDR2: SGHVS and FQNEAQ. The CDR3 coding sequence is TGTGCCAGCAGCTTAGCGCGGCACAATAGCAATCAGCCCCAGCATTTT. Its protein is CASSLARHNSNQPQHF.

V is TRBV7-9 and J is TRBJ2-4, with 8 nucleotides matching TRBD1. Germline-derived CDR1 and CDR2 are SEHNR and FQNEAQ (reference sequence). This CDR3 has 16 residues. With V trimmed by 4 bases and J by 0 bases, 5 bases remained unmatched. In DNA form, the CDR3 reads TGTGCCAGCAGCTCGACAGGGGCACTAGCCAAAAACATTCAGTACTTC. Residues: CASSSTGALAKNIQYF.

Regarding this clone: Without the conserved terminal phenylalanine or tryptophan, this CDR3 likely stems from a read error. The limits of the CDR3 on the DNA are not certain, so only TCRdb's listed CDR3 is given. The rearrangement uses TRBV11-2 and TRBJ2-7; the D call TRBD1 from the table was never checked on the DNA. 8 amino acids form the CDR3, both terminal residues included. CDR1 is SGHAT, CDR2 FQNNGV, per germline. The CDR3 loop is CASSLQKL.

The chain joins TRBV5-1 to TRBJ1-1; weak D call: TRBD1 (6 bases). CDR1 SGHRS and CDR2 YFSETQ come from the germline V gene. V was clipped by 5 bases and J by 8 bases, with 19 bases between them. The CDR3 extends over 14 amino acids. In DNA, the CDR3 is TGCGCCAGCAGTGCGCGCGGGGGGCTCTCCGAAGCTTTCTTT. It specifies CASSARGGLSEAFF.

V and J are TRBV7-2 and TRBJ2-7; the D is unclear. The CDR3 loop spans 13 amino acids. Trimming took 4 bases from V and 3 from J, leaving 10 bases between them. Germline V gene data show CDR1 as SGHTA and CDR2 as FQGNSA. The CDR3 bases are TGTGCCAGCAGCTACGCCGGCGGCTACGAGCAGTACTTC. Amino acid sequence: CASSYAGGYEQYF.

The chain links TRBV7-2 to TRBJ2-7, with D hard to call. The CDR3 is made up of 11 amino acids. The germline V and J ends were trimmed by 1 base and 6 bases, with 4 bases remaining between them. Germline values: CDR1 SGHTA, CDR2 FQGNSA. CDR3 protein: CASSLGAEQYF. The CDR3 nucleotides read TGTGCCAGCAGCTTAGGCGCCGAGCAGTACTTC.

This chain joins TRBV21-1 and TRBJ2-2; the D call TRBD1 from the table was never checked on the DNA. TRBV21-1 corresponds to a pseudogene. This CDR3 has 17 residues. The CDR3 DNA reads TGTGCCAGCAGCAATAAGCTCGGGACAGGGGCCACCGGGGAGCTGTTTTTT. This codes for CASSNKLGTGATGELFF.

The chain uses TRBV11-1 and TRBJ2-5; 7 bases agree with TRBD2. The CDR3 is made up of 12 amino acids. The J segment lost 3 bases and the V segment lost 8 bases, leaving 3 bases of the junction unmatched. Per germline, CDR1 SGHAT and CDR2 FQDESV (reference sequence). CDR3 coding DNA: TGTGCCAGCGGCACTAGCGAAGAGACCCAGTACTTC. Its protein product is CASGTSEETQYF.

This clone appeared a few times. This chain uses TRBV9 with TRBJ1-5; possibly TRBD1 for D (6 bases). CDR1 is SGDLS, CDR2 YYNGEE, per germline. V lost 4 bases and J lost 2, with 13 bases in between. CDR3 size: 15 residues. The CDR3 DNA sequence: TGTGCCAGCAGCCCGTGGGACATTGGCAATCAGCCCCAGCATTTT. Encoded protein: CASSPWDIGNQPQHF.

This clone has a handful of counts. The CDR3 coding sequence is TGTGCCTCTTCCCCCGGGACACCGGATAATTCACCCCTCCACTTT. Amino acids: CASSPGTPDNSPLHF. The chain employs TRBV19 and TRBJ1-6; tentative D call: TRBD1 (6 bases). The CDR3 covers 15 residues. V was clipped by 11 bases and J by 5 bases, with 19 bases between them. The V gene's germline CDR1 is LNHDA and CDR2 SQIVND (reference sequence).

This sequence joins TRBV27 and TRBJ2-1; D perhaps matches TRBD2 (5 bases). Trimming took 3 bases from V and 0 from J, leaving 6 bases between them. Germline CDR1 is MNHEY and CDR2 is SMNVEV (reference sequence). The CDR3 consists of 14 residues. CDR3 sequence: CASSLAGSYNEQFF. The CDR3 DNA is TGTGCCAGCAGTTTGGCGGGCTCCTACAATGAGCAGTTCTTC.

The chain recombines TRBV5-6 with TRBJ1-2; 8 nucleotides align to TRBD1. The germline V gene has CDR1 SGHDT and CDR2 YYEEEE. The CDR3 extends over 14 amino acids. With 0 bases clipped from V and 9 bases from J, the junction kept 7 bases outside the gene matches. The CDR3 is CASSLGQGSSSYTF. For the CDR3, the DNA is TGTGCCAGCAGCTTGGGACAGGGGTCTTCAAGCTACACCTTC.

V and J are TRBV5-1 and TRBJ1-5; D uncertain. The CDR3 totals 15 residues. V lost 1 base and J 6 bases, leaving 14 bases between the germline ends. Looked up from germline, CDR1 is SGHRS and CDR2 is YFSETQ. CDR3 sequence: CASSLLPGGGQPQHF. In DNA form, the CDR3 reads TGCGCCAGCAGCTTGCTTCCGGGTGGAGGTCAGCCCCAGCATTTT. Together with reference TRBV5-1 and TRBJ1-5, the CDR3 gives the full variable domain: KAGVTQTPRYLIKTRGQQVTLSCSPISGHRSVSWYQQTPGQGLQFLFEYFSETQRNKGNFPGRFSGRQFSNSRSEMNVSTLELGDSALYLCASSLLPGGGQPQHFGDGTRLSIL.

J is TRBJ1-1 and V is TRBV7-2; a weak D match, TRBD1 (6 bases). The CDR3 extends over 14 amino acids. V was shortened by 5 bases and J by 4 bases, with 14 bases between the two germline ends. Looked up from germline, CDR1 is SGHTA and CDR2 is FQGNSA. In DNA, the CDR3 is TGTGCCAGCAGCCTTTCCGGGACACCCACTGAAGCTTTCTTT. Its protein is CASSLSGTPTEAFF.

The gene calls are TRBV30 and TRBJ1-3, with D possibly TRBD1 on 5 matching bases. Trimming left V 0 bases short and J 0 bases short, with 6 bases between. This CDR3 region has 14 residues. The germline V gene has CDR1 GTSNPN and CDR2 SVGIG (reference sequence). CDR3 region: CAWSVDSSGNTIYF. DNA of the CDR3: TGTGCCTGGAGTGTAGACAGCTCTGGAAACACCATATATTTT.

V usage is TRBV9 and J usage is TRBJ2-7; no reliable D call. The CDR3 consists of 15 residues. Germline V gene sequence: CDR1 SGDLS, CDR2 YYNGEE. V shed 3 bases and J shed 2 bases, with 15 bases lying between them. CDR3 sequence: CASSAFEVGAYEQYF. The CDR3 bases are TGTGCCAGCAGCGCCTTTGAGGTCGGAGCCTACGAGCAGTACTTC.

The sample holds one count of this clone. This sequence joins TRBV30 and TRBJ1-5; TRBD1 agrees at 8 bases. Unmatched junction bases numbered 8, after V lost 2 bases and J lost 2 bases. CDR1 and CDR2 (germline): GTSNPN, SVGIG (reference sequence). This CDR3 comprises 16 residues. The CDR3 spells CAWSPPDRGGNQPQHF. The CDR3, as DNA: TGTGCCTGGAGTCCTCCCGACAGGGGAGGCAATCAGCCCCAGCATTTT.

This chain connects TRBV19 to TRBJ1-5; D remains ambiguous. The CDR3 sequence is 12 residues long. The V end lost 3 bases, the J end lost 2 bases, and 2 bases lay between the germline ends. Germline assignment: CDR1 LNHDA and CDR2 SQIVND (reference sequence). The CDR3 DNA reads TGTGCCAGTAGTATCGGCAATCAGCCCCAGCATTTT. This translates into CASSIGNQPQHF. The full variable domain, completed using reference TRBV19 and TRBJ1-5, is DGGITQSPKYLFRKEGQNVTLSCEQNLNHDAMYWYRQDPGQGLRLIYYSQIVNDFQKGDIAEGYSVSREKKESFPLTVTSAQKNPTAFYLCASSIGNQPQHFGDGTRLSIL.

This clone was recorded only once. This sequence joins TRBV11-2 and TRBJ2-1; 9 bases are shared with TRBD2. The V gene's germline CDR1 is SGHAT and CDR2 FQNNGV. Germline trimming cut 0 bases from V and 8 bases from J; bases unmatched to any gene: 8. The CDR3 is 16 amino acids. In DNA, the CDR3 is TGTGCCAGCAGCTTAGAAGCGGGAGGTCTATTACATGAGCAGTTCTTC. This codes for CASSLEAGGLLHEQFF.

The chain recombines TRBV5-1 with TRBJ2-2; possibly TRBD2 for D (5 bases). Germline CDR1 and CDR2: SGHRS and YFSETQ. The CDR3 contains 15 residues. With 5 bases removed from V and 0 bases from J, the gap between germline ends came to 11 bases. CDR3 nucleotides: TGCGCCAGCAGGGTTGGCGGGCCGAACACCGGGGAGCTGTTTTTT. Its protein is CASRVGGPNTGELFF. The full variable domain, completed using reference TRBV5-1 and TRBJ2-2, is KAGVTQTPRYLIKTRGQQVTLSCSPISGHRSVSWYQQTPGQGLQFLFEYFSETQRNKGNFPGRFSGRQFSNSRSEMNVSTLELGDSALYLCASRVGGPNTGELFFGEGSRLTVL.

This chain links TRBV18 with TRBJ1-5; no reliable D call. The V end lost 3 bases, the J end lost 6 bases, and 21 bases lay between the germline ends. The germline gives CDR1 KGHSH, CDR2 LQKENI. This CDR3 spans 17 amino acids. In DNA, the CDR3 is TGTGCCAGCTCACCGTCCCCGTTAGGGAGGACGGTTCAGCCCCAGCATTTT. Translation: CASSPSPLGRTVQPQHF.

The chain has TRBV4-2 and TRBJ2-1; D may be TRBD2 (5 bases). There are 14 residues in the CDR3. V shed 4 bases and J shed 9 bases, with 16 bases lying between them. Germline V gene data show CDR1 as LGHNA and CDR2 as YNFKEQ. CDR3 bases: TGTGCCAGCAGCCCGATAGCGAGTGGGGTTGAGCAGTTCTTC. Translated, it gives CASSPIASGVEQFF.

The chain couples TRBV4-1 to TRBJ1-2; no clear D. Trimming removed 3 bases at V and 7 bases at J, with 9 bases between. The CDR3 consists of 12 residues. CDR1 is MGHRA, CDR2 YSYEKL, per germline. CDR3: CASSHGESGYTF. The CDR3 DNA follows: TGCGCCAGCAGCCATGGGGAGTCTGGCTACACCTTC.

V is TRBV29-1 and J is TRBJ1-1; D not resolved. Germline-derived CDR1 and CDR2 are SQVTM and ANQGSEA. Trimming removed 7 bases at V and 6 bases at J, with 12 bases between. This CDR3 has 11 amino acids. CDR3 region: CSAGREAEAFF. As DNA, the CDR3 is TGCAGCGCCGGAAGGGAGGCTGAAGCTTTCTTT.

This chain connects TRBV29-1 to TRBJ1-1; 7 bases agree with TRBD1. The CDR3 is made up of 14 amino acids. The trim removed 1 base at V and 4 bases at J, leaving 6 bases unmatched. Germline-derived CDR1 and CDR2 are SQVTM and ANQGSEA. The CDR3 DNA reads as TGCAGCGTTGAAGGGAGGGGGCATAGCACTGAAGCTTTCTTT. Encoded protein: CSVEGRGHSTEAFF.